This TCR beta chain was documented in a study of shared clonotypes between healthy human individuals (dated by TCRdb to 2020 to 2021). With regard to the full study: A few men and two women, aged 18 to 49 years, made up the cohort. For each donor, CD4 naive and CD4 memory were each given three plates, CD8 naive was given two plates, and CD8 memory was given one plate. To estimate repertoire size and how much clonotype sharing occurs between individuals, the study deeply sequenced the blood TCR repertoires of several healthy adults. Different laboratories and diverse techniques were used to prepare libraries and sequence TCR repertoires, to increase sequencing depth and limit assay-specific biases. Between about 0.9 and 10 billion PBMCs per donor were obtained by leukapheresis. Summary of the overall study and its limitations: Incomplete sequencing was indicated by rarefaction of sorted-subset datasets, despite the large sequencing depth. The genetic and exposure-history diversity represented was limited by the small number of donors. Sampling was limited to blood, and TCR repertoires in tissue likely differ from TCR repertoires in blood. About 4.5% of naive CD4, 3.5% of naive CD8, around 2.3% of memory CD4, and about 0.4% of memory CD8 clonotypes were shared across a few donors. Naive subsets generally had larger estimated clonotype richness than memory subsets. Pairwise subsampling led to the expectation that sequencing depth would affect the degree of clonotype sharing among donors. Clonotypes shared by all four sorted-subset donors showed higher generation probabilities than non-shared clonotypes.

As to this clone: The antigen it binds to is not known. No qualities accompany the bases; no much larger clone lies one base away.

Using the deep immunoSEQ assay, TCR CDR3 regions were amplified from genomic DNA by multiplex PCR. For each cell subset, the extracted genomic DNA was distributed evenly across all wells of several immunoSEQ 96-well plates, and each plate served as one replicate. Each replicate PCR for sorted subsets received about 220 ng genomic DNA, equal to about 30,000 T cell genomes. The purified libraries were quantified using a Qubit 3.0 fluorometer, sized with a Bioanalyzer 2100, and then quantified again using the KAPA Library Quantification kit. Every immunoSEQ 96-well plate was sequenced on a dedicated single-read 150-cycle Illumina NextSeq 550 flow cell. The study's processing was this. Because only junctional sequences without quality scores were contained in the immunoSEQ output, filtering matching that applied to full-length reads could not be performed. Sequences were annotated with PyIR, a Python wrapper for IgBLAST v1.9, and V/J genes and CDR3 were assigned using IMGT germline references. Reads were filtered out if the reads had weak V/J assignments (E-value above 1e-6), no CDR3, stop codons, out-of-frame junctions, or ambiguous translated residues. A V3J clonotype was defined by an identical inferred V gene, J gene, and CDR3 amino acid sequence. Percentage overlap between repertoires was calculated by dividing the number of shared unique clonotypes by the size of the smaller repertoire. Richness of each repertoire was evaluated using RTK rarefaction, the Chao1 estimator, and Recon v2.1 estimates of unobserved clonotypes. Generation probabilities for all TCRbeta clonotypes obtained by the gDNA method from a few donors were computed using OLGA. TCRdb re-hosts the immuneACCESS table, in-frame sequences only. Its copies lack some clones; in the studies checked, an unresolved V gene accounts for under half of them, and the cause for the rest is not known. V, J and clone size reflect that table, while D and trimming were determined from the DNA. The sample includes around 600,000 clones, with approximately 96% observed a single time. The top ten clonotypes cover about 0.11% of the sample.

The CDR3 goes from the cysteine to the phenylalanine over 16 residues. The DNA shown is the 48-base CDR3, in frame from base 1. Relative to germline, V is missing 5 bases and J is missing 8 bases, with 15 bases of the junction outside any gene match. The germline V gene (reference sequence) yields MNHEY for CDR1 and SMNVEV for CDR2. For the CD8 naive samples, CD45RO-negative cells were positively selected for CCR7, yielding a CD45RA+CCR7+ population from which TemRA cells were excluded. The donors were healthy, HIV-negative adults with no recently reported acute infections or vaccinations. Every donor was a Caucasian adult living in Nashville, Tennessee, USA. After blood collection by leukapheresis, PBMCs were isolated using Ficoll-Histopaque density gradient centrifugation and then cryopreserved in the vapor phase of liquid nitrogen. Analytical flow cytometry was used to check the purity and quantity of every magnetically sorted T cell population. Each sorted fraction had its genomic DNA isolated and then quantified by UV absorbance on a Nanodrop 2000c.

Rearrangement joined TRBV27 to TRBJ2-1, with TRBD2 matching 7 junction bases. The receptor was derived from a woman in her 30s in good health. The sequenced sample was naive CD8+ T cells sorted from blood. Explained via the paper, the cell subset or site label denotes: CD45RA+CCR7+. The CDR3 here reads CASSPHLGRGDDEQFF. In nucleotides, the sequence is TGTGCCAGCAGTCCTCATTTAGGGAGGGGAGATGATGAGCAGTTCTTC.